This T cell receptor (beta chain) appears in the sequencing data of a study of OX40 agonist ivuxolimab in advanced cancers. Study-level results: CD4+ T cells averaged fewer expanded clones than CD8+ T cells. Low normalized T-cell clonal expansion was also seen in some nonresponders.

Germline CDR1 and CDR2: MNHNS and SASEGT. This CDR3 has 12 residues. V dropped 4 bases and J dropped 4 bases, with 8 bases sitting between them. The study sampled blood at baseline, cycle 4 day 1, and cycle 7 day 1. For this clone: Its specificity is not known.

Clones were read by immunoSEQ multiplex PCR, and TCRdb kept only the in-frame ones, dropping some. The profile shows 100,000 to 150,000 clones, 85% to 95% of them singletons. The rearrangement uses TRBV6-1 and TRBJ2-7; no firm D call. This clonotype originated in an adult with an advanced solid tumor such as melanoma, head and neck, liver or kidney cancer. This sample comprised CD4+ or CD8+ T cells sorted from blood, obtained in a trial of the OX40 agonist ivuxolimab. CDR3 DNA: TGTGCCAGCAGTGCCGAAGTTTACGAGCAGTACTTC. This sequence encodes CASSAEVYEQYF.